This entry concerns a single T cell receptor (beta chain). This sample was taken from a study of T cells in Graves' hyperthyroidism and ophthalmopathy. Study summary: At initial diagnosis, before any treatment had begun, peripheral blood was obtained.

Amplified TCR beta CDR3 regions derived from RNA transcripts. Researchers ran a first-round RT-PCR on the TCR CDR3 using the HTBI primer set. One entry per CDR3 protein results from TCRdb running MiXCR on the multiplex PCR reads. There are some 350,000 distinct CDR3 sequences in the sample; 20% to 25% occur only once, and roughly 70% lies in the top ten. Sequencing was done on a sample of blood. The TCR sequence derives from a man in his fifties with Graves' hyperthyroidism.

The CDR3 here is CASSLRGLGPQHF. The CDR3 coding sequence is TGTGCCAGCAGTTTGAGGGGGCTGGGACCCCAGCATTTT. This chain links TRBV28 with TRBJ1-5; 7 bases agree with TRBD1. The trim removed 3 bases at V and 10 bases at J, leaving 6 bases unmatched. Germline lookup yields CDR1 MDHEN and CDR2 SYDVKM. The CDR3 runs 13 residues.